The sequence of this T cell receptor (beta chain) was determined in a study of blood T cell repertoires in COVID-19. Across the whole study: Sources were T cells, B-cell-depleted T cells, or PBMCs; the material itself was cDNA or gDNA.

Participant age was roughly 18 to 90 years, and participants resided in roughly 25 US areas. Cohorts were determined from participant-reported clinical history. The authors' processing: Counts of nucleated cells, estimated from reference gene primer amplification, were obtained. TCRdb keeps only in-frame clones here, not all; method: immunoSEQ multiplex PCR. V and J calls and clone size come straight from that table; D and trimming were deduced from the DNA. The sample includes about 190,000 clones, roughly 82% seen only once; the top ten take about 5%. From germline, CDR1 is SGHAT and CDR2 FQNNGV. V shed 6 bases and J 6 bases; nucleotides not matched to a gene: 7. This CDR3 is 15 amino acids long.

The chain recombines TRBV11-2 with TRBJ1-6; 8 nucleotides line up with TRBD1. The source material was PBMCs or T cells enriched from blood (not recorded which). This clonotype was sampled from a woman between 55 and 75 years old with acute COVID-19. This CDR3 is CASRRPGQANSPLHF. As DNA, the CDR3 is TGTGCCAGCAGACGCCCGGGACAGGCTAATTCACCCCTCCACTTT.